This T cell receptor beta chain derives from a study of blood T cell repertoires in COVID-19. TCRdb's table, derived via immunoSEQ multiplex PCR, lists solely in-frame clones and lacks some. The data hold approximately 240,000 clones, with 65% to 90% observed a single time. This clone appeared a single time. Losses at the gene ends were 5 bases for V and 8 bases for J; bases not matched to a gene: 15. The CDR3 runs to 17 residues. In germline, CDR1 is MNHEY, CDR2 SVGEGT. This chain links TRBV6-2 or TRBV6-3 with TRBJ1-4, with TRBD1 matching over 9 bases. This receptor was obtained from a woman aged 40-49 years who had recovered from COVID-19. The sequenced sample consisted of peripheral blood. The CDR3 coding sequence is TGTGCCAGCAGTCAGAGCGACCGGGACAGGGATCGCGAAAAACTGTTTTTT. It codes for CASSQSDRDRDREKLFF.